These 14 T cell receptor beta chains were sequenced from one sample in a study of T cell repertoires in cytomegalovirus infection. Their antigen targets remain unknown. TCRdb ran MiXCR on the reads and lists one entry per CDR3 protein. This table has more than 35,000 distinct CDR3 sequences, over 50% appearing once. Here the sequenced sample was CD8+ T cells from cultured PBMCs, taken from culture after CMV antigen stimulation. These TCRs come from a human donor in good health (CMV status not recorded). Some clones in this sample may be carry-over from other donors' samples.

The chain carries TRBV7-9 and TRBJ1-1; no clear D gene. The CDR3 has 15 residues. The V end was cut by 6 bases, the J end by 0 bases, with 14 bases between. Germline V gene sequence: CDR1 SEHNR, CDR2 FQNEAQ (reference sequence). The CDR3 sequence is CASSSWTNMNTEAFF. CDR3 coding DNA: TGTGCCAGCAGTTCCTGGACCAACATGAACACTGAAGCTTTCTTT.

This clonotype was counted only a few times. The gene calls are TRBV7-8 and TRBJ1-2; D is ambiguous. V was trimmed by 0 bases and J by 6 bases, leaving 11 bases between them. This CDR3 has 14 amino acids. The V gene's germline CDR1 is SGHVS and CDR2 FQNEAQ. In DNA, the CDR3 is TGTGCCAGCAGCTTAGCAGAGATTAAGAATGGCTACACCTTC. It translates to CASSLAEIKNGYTF.

This chain links TRBV7-9 with TRBJ1-2, with 7 bases identical to TRBD1. Germline CDR1 SEHNR, CDR2 FQNEAQ (reference sequence). The CDR3 runs 16 residues. V lost 0 bases, J lost 3 bases, and 7 bases stayed unmatched. This CDR3 is CASSLARGGGYYGYTF. CDR3 nucleotides: TGTGCCAGCAGCTTAGCGCGGGGAGGGGGCTACTATGGCTACACCTTC.

This chain links TRBV7-2 with TRBJ2-1; D is possibly TRBD2 (6 bases). CDR1 and CDR2 from the germline V gene are SGHTA and FQGNSA. V was cut by 0 bases and J by 0 bases, with 12 bases left in between. The CDR3 consists of 17 residues. CDR3 DNA: TGTGCCAGCAGCTTAGCCTTAGGCGGGGTCTCCTACAATGAGCAGTTCTTC. Translation: CASSLALGGVSYNEQFF.

J is TRBJ1-2 and V is TRBV6-5; no clear D gene. This CDR3 region has 14 residues. Germline V lookup: CDR1 MNHEY, CDR2 SVGAGI. Trimming left V 3 bases short and J 6 bases short, with 14 bases between. The CDR3 reads CASSYGVSLDGYTF. In DNA form, the CDR3 reads TGTGCCAGCAGTTATGGCGTCAGCCTGGATGGCTACACCTTC.

In this sample, this clonotype turned up many times. V usage is TRBV15 and J usage is TRBJ2-1, with no clear D. V gave up 0 bases and J gave up 7 bases, with 4 bases separating them. This CDR3 has 12 amino acids. The germline V gene has CDR1 LNHNV and CDR2 YYDKDF (reference sequence). The CDR3 DNA is TGTGCCACCAGCAGAGACAGGAATGAGCAGTTCTTC. It specifies CATSRDRNEQFF.

The CDR3, as DNA: TGCAGTGCTAGAGACGTCCTAGCGGGAGGGCCGAATGAGCAGTTCTTC. Protein: CSARDVLAGGPNEQFF. The chain combines TRBV20-1 with TRBJ2-1; TRBD2 matches at 12 bases. The germline gives CDR1 DFQATT, CDR2 SNEGSKA (reference sequence). V shed 0 bases, J shed 7 bases, and the junction held 7 bases outside the gene matches. The CDR3 loop spans 16 amino acids.

This clonotype turned up a few times. V usage is TRBV12-3 or TRBV12-4 and J usage is TRBJ2-7; D is possibly TRBD1 (6 bases). The CDR3 has 15 residues. The V and J ends lost 2 bases and 3 bases respectively, with 14 bases between them. CDR3 loop: CASSLSAGTRYEQYF. The CDR3 DNA reads as TGTGCCAGCAGTTTATCCGCTGGGACACGCTACGAGCAGTACTTC.

This rearrangement joins TRBV7-9 to TRBJ2-5; 8 positions match TRBD2. The CDR3 sequence is 17 residues long. V shed 5 bases, J shed 7 bases, and the junction held 18 bases outside the gene matches. Germline V gene lookup returns CDR1 SEHNR and CDR2 FQNEAQ (reference sequence). The CDR3 DNA follows: TGTGCCAGCAGCCCAGTCGGCCAGCGGGGGACCAGGGGGACCCAGTACTTC. Amino acid sequence: CASSPVGQRGTRGTQYF.

V usage is TRBV7-2 and J usage is TRBJ2-7; D remains unclear. Trimming removed 7 bases from V and 5 bases from J, with 12 bases in between. Germline CDR1 is SGHTA and CDR2 is FQGNSA. This CDR3 comprises 12 residues. CDR3 nucleotide sequence: TGTGCCAGCACCCTCGGGCATGACGAGCAGTACTTC. Translating it yields CASTLGHDEQYF.

This clonotype was detected a few times. The V and J genes are TRBV4-2 and TRBJ2-1; D might be TRBD2 (6 bases). Germline CDR1 is LGHNA and CDR2 is YNFKEQ. The V end lost 4 bases, the J end lost 2 bases, and 12 bases lay between the germline ends. The CDR3 has 15 amino acids. The CDR3: CASSRAGRAYNEQFF. The CDR3 region has the DNA TGTGCCAGCAGCCGCGCGGGACGGGCCTACAATGAGCAGTTCTTC.

This clonotype was detected only a few times. This chain connects TRBV7-2 to TRBJ2-5; no reliable D call. The CDR3 has 14 amino acids. V shed 1 base and J shed 5 bases, with 11 bases lying between them. Looked up from germline, CDR1 is SGHTA and CDR2 is FQGNSA. In nucleotides, the CDR3 is TGTGCCAGCAGCTTAGATGTGGGAACGGAGACCCAGTACTTC. This translates into CASSLDVGTETQYF.

The genes are TRBV15 and TRBJ2-3, with a weak D call TRBD2 (6 bases). The CDR3 totals 17 residues. V was pared by 0 bases and J by 2 bases, with 15 bases between. Germline CDR1 is LNHNV and CDR2 is YYDKDF (reference sequence). CDR3 loop: CATSREEWDFYTDTQYF. DNA of the CDR3: TGTGCCACCAGCAGAGAGGAGTGGGACTTCTACACAGATACGCAGTATTTT.

A few counts support this clonotype. The gene calls are TRBV7-6 and TRBJ1-6; maybe TRBD1 (6 bases). The V gene lost 6 bases and the J gene lost 7 bases, with 10 bases spanning the gap. CDR1 SGHVS and CDR2 FNYEAQ come from the germline V gene. This CDR3 comprises 13 residues. The CDR3 protein is CASRHTGNSPLHF. CDR3 sequence (DNA): TGTGCCAGCAGACATACAGGGAATTCACCCCTCCACTTT. Looking up the rest from reference TRBV7-6 and TRBJ1-6 gives the full variable domain: GAGVSQSPRYKVTKRGQDVALRCDPISGHVSLYWYRQALGQGPEFLTYFNYEAQQDKSGLPNDRFSAERPEGSISTLTIQRTEQRDSAMYRCASRHTGNSPLHFGNGTRLTVT.